The present TCR beta chain was sequenced within a study of blood T cells in healthy people across ages. This clonotype was seen only a few times. The length of the CDR3 is 17 residues. V dropped 2 bases and J dropped 3; count of bases not matched to a gene: 9. Germline-derived CDR1 and CDR2 are MNHNY and SVGAGI (reference sequence). Next came a second PCR, run for about 7 to 12 cycles, which used a sample-barcoded 5' primer along with a J-beta primer mix. TCRdb ran MiXCR on the 5' RACE reads and lists one entry per CDR3 protein. This sample carries about 730,000 distinct CDR3 sequences, 43% of them seen once, and the ten largest clones take approximately 22%.

This TCR came from a woman aged 60 to 75 in good health. Material for sequencing was blood. This chain uses TRBV6-6 with TRBJ1-5, with 8 bases matching TRBD1. The CDR3 DNA reads TGTGCCAGCAGTTACCCCGTCGGACAGGGAACCAATCAGCCCCAGCATTTT. This codes for CASSYPVGQGTNQPQHF.